This entry features one T cell receptor beta chain sequence. What antigen it recognizes has not been identified. No qualities accompany the bases; no much larger clone lies one base away. The source of the sample is a study of cytomegalovirus exposure and HLA in healthy donors (TCRdb year 2017). In the study overall: According to an earlier analysis of several hundred of the donors, about 180 million T cells yielded 117 million unique TCR beta sequences and roughly 280 Gb of sequence data. An early release covering roughly 580 HLA-typed donors comprised 250 to 350 gigabases of sequencing data and around 85 million unique TCR sequences. Of the 350 to 400 genotyped donors, over 70% fell in the genetic ancestry cluster associated with self-reported Caucasian donors. The study aimed to test whether signatures of past pathogen exposure could be identified by cataloging public T cell receptors. The study used immunosequencing to profile the T cell repertoires of about 670 subjects and linked those repertoires to cytomegalovirus serostatus. A separate validation cohort of roughly 120 different subjects was used in addition to the 666-subject first cohort. The study combined high-throughput TCR immunosequencing, statistical association of individual TCRs with disease status, and machine learning to predict cytomegalovirus infection status. A later analysis re-analyzed previously published TCR beta repertoires from several hundred donors and added high-resolution HLA genotyping to study TCR occurrence patterns. In the later analysis, no new phenotypic data were used to find candidate immune exposures; instead, reliance was placed on TCR beta sequences and their occurrence across donors. To decide whether each TCR beta V gene segment behaved as functional or pseudogenic, an earlier analysis of some 580 of the donors relied on high-throughput TCR beta sequencing. Donor age, sex, ethnicity and CMV serostatus were compiled alongside the repertoire data. In a later genetic analysis, genome-wide SNP genotypes for 398 of the 666 donors were used, and that subset was treated as a discovery cohort. All discovery cohort repertoires had been generated on a single sequencing platform. Both class I and class II loci were covered by HLA typing, at four-digit resolution. The number of donors typed differed by locus, with roughly 620-630 for A, B, C, DRB1 and DQB1, roughly 550 for DQA1, 600 to 610 for DPA1, and under 490 for DPB1. A few DR-DQ haplotypes were handled as single units for association and clustering because linkage in the cohort was strong. Among 300 to 500 genotyped donors of the cohort, an average of around 240,000 unique TCR beta nucleotide sequences was sequenced per donor, of which 15% to 20% were non-productive. Results the study describes overall, beyond this receptor: A cluster of highly shared sequence variants was judged likely to represent a technical artifact of the sequencing pipeline. In a later analysis, the rate of TCR association differed among HLA loci, with DRB1 alleles having the most associated TCRs and HLA-C alleles having the fewest. Roughly uniform sequencing depth across donors was assumed in presence/absence analyses, although this assumption may not hold. In vitro tests confirmed that a few of the cytomegalovirus-associated TCR beta chains recognize cytomegalovirus antigens. CMV serostatus was the only immune exposure information available for the cohort. Compared with the roughly 720-donor mean, donors in an Asian-associated ancestry cluster had fewer N-insertions in productive TCRs, according to a later genetic analysis. In both the original and validation cohorts, the classifier was reported to diagnose cytomegalovirus status with high specificity and sensitivity. Strong co-occurrence of HLA alleles, especially DR and DQ, made assigning TCR associations to individual alleles difficult. Some 15 rarely observed V segments, including chromosome 9 orphons, were excluded from the earlier analysis of a few hundred of the donors because counts were too low. While some public TCRs were present in many individuals, most TCR sequences turned up only very rarely across donors. In a later analysis, most CMV-associated TCR beta chains were found to appear HLA-restricted, with HLA associations seemingly driven largely by CMV exposure. HLA typing was unavailable for some donors at each locus, so association tests used only the typed subset. According to a later analysis, parvovirus B19, influenza, CMV and Epstein-Barr virus appeared linked to several top co-occurrence clusters. Linkage disequilibrium might explain the correlated functional status among segregating V segments, but an unknown experimental factor could not be ruled out. The authors suggested that the approach could potentially be extended to other disease states and immunological phenotypes. In a later analysis, around 17,000 TCR beta sequences were associated with specific HLA alleles at a false discovery rate of 0.05. In a later analysis, HLA-associated TCR beta chains were found to be more clonally expanded and to have lower generation probabilities than equally common non-associated chains. In the study, 150 to 200 TCR beta chains were listed as associated with cytomegalovirus. A further reported finding was that TCR beta sequences accurately predicted the HLA-A and HLA-B alleles for most subjects in the first cohort. A later genetic analysis associated a missense DCLRE1C variant with V-gene and J-gene trimming of TCR beta chains, and an independent cohort replicated the association. In an earlier analysis of approximately 590 of the donors, most TCR beta V segments appeared in productive rearrangements about 90% or about 30% of the time, broadly matching IMGT annotations. Only TCR beta chains were sequenced in this cohort, and the absence of alpha or paired-chain data limited detectable features. Some IMGT-functional V segments, including TRBV6-2 and TRBV6-3, could not be told apart with the 87-base-pair reads, so those segments were excluded.

The germline V gene provides CDR1 MGHRA and CDR2 YSYEKL. From the cysteine up to the phenylalanine, the CDR3 has a length of 11 residues. Here the CDR3 DNA is all that survives: 33 bases in frame from base 1. Trimming costs V 3 bases and J 9 bases, and their ends lie 8 bases apart. Library preparation used the immunoSEQ multiplex PCR assay. A mixture of 60 forward primers for TCR Vbeta segments and 13 reverse primers for TCR Jbeta segments was used in the multiplex PCR. Amplification of the CDR3 region of rearranged TCR beta genes was performed with a multiplex PCR assay on genomic DNA. The Illumina HiSeq System was used to sequence the amplified TCR beta libraries as 87-base-pair reads. The paper's data handling went like this. In a later analysis, about 80 million unique TCR beta chains were counted across the 500 to 700 repertoires, and roughly 10 million of these chains were shared by at least two donors. Raw reads were error-corrected and collapsed into unique sequences by a nearest-neighbor algorithm in which closely related sequences were merged to remove PCR and sequencing errors. V, D and J gene segments were assigned by aligning CDR3 sequences to IMGT reference sequences. For a sequence to be retained, at least a six-nucleotide match to both a V gene segment and a J gene segment was required. Rearrangements were called productive when the CDR3 lacked stop codons and stayed in frame with V and J; all others were non-productive. CDR3 was defined by IMGT convention, running from the second conserved V-encoded cysteine to the conserved J-encoded phenylalanine. Sequences without an unambiguous match to a single V gene segment were excluded from the earlier analysis of 450 to 750 of the donors. An earlier analysis of under 750 of the donors called V segments functional above 56.7% productive rearrangements and segregating when the between-donor standard deviation exceeded 5%. A statistical classification framework was built to diagnose cytomegalovirus status from the catalog of TCR beta chain sequences. In a later analysis, TCR nucleotide sequences were compared against IMGT/GENE-DB human TR gene sequences so that V and J genes could be assigned. In a later analysis, CDR3 sequences and most-parsimonious VDJ recombination scenarios were assigned using the TCRdist pipeline. In a later analysis, each TCR beta chain was defined by its CDR3 amino acid sequence together with its V-gene family, and reads without a unique V-gene family were excluded. A later analysis removed several hundred highly shared, low-generation-probability nucleotide sequences to deal with suspected cross-contamination and a sequencing artifact. For each public chain, a later analysis derived a clonal expansion index from normalized ranks of inferred template counts within each repertoire. Generation probabilities in a later analysis came from a VDJ recombination model fitted to out-of-frame rearrangements, and those results were checked against IGoR. In a later analysis, TCR-TCR, TCR-HLA and TCR-CMV co-occurrence was scored with hypergeometric tests, and a repertoire-size bias correction was applied to TCR pairs. False discovery rates were estimated in a later analysis by permuting HLA or CMV assignments 20 times. In a later analysis, co-occurring TCRs were grouped with DBSCAN, and TCRdist sequence similarity was added when clustering was performed within HLA-allele-positive subsets. For co-occurrence clustering, repertoires with fewer than 30,000 or more than 120,000 public chains were excluded, along with roughly 5 repertoires with anomalous nucleotide sharing. The immuneACCESS repertoire file appears here via TCRdb, limited to in-frame rearrangements. These files lack a portion of the clones; in checked studies, under half of the deficit traces to unresolved V genes, and the cause of the others is not known. The DNA gave D and trimming, while V, J and clone size come from that table. Present in this sample are under 250,000 clones, 76% of which were seen just once. Clones ranked in the top ten supply approximately 0.6% of the sample.

The cohort consisted of 666 healthy bone marrow donors. At the time of sampling, every cohort member was nominally healthy, though immune exposures that went unrecorded were likely present. The donor was CMV seronegative and was included in the group of about 350 seronegative cohort members. A peripheral blood sample was provided by each donor, and peripheral blood mononuclear cells were used for TCR beta sequencing. Genomic DNA was extracted from the blood cell samples with the Qiagen DNeasy Blood Extraction Kit. The source of this sequence is a man in his late teens or twenties in good health and CMV-seronegative. Sequencing was performed on PBMCs. Recombination connected TRBV4-1 to TRBJ2-5, and the D gene may be TRBD1, 6 bases matching. The CDR3 protein sequence reads: CASSQSGAQYF. The DNA is as follows: TGCGCCAGCAGCCAGTCAGGGGCCCAGTACTTC.